Described below is a single T cell receptor (beta chain) sequence and its context. These data belong to a study of blood T cell repertoires in COVID-19. Background on the study: PBMCs, B-cell-depleted T cells, or T cells provided the cDNA or gDNA that made up the material.

Trimming stripped 4 bases from V and 3 bases from J, with 13 bases between. This CDR3 has 15 residues. The V gene's germline CDR1 is SGHKS and CDR2 YYEKEE (reference sequence). Adults between roughly 18 and 90 years of age took part from 24 US areas. Self-reported history from a screening survey and questionnaire set each donor's cohort. Symptom resolution, clearance, or two negative PCRs marked donors in Cohort 3 as recovered. Using immunoSEQ multiplex PCR, the repertoire was profiled, and TCRdb retains in-frame clones only, with some absent. This table holds about 460,000 clones, 88% found once. The chain employs TRBV5-5 and TRBJ2-2; the D gene is possibly TRBD1 (5 bases). The receptor was derived from a woman in her sixties who had recovered from COVID-19. The source material was PBMCs or T cells enriched from blood (not recorded which). CDR3 protein: CASSPGLSDTGELFF. In DNA, the CDR3 is TGTGCCAGCAGCCCAGGGTTATCGGACACCGGGGAGCTGTTTTTT.